Presented here are 16 T cell receptor beta chains from one specimen sequenced in a study of response to subunit inactivated influenza vaccine (dated by TCRdb to between 2017 and 2018). Receptor libraries were prepared by RT-PCR. The run used an Illumina HiSeq 2500. TCRdb reprocessing: public reads trimmed at Q25 with fastp, clones called with MiXCR, in-frame beta chains kept. Rows merge per CDR3 protein into single entries with the most common DNA and genes. The sample table holds just over 300,000 distinct CDR3 sequences, of which about a fifth were seen once. 10% of the sample is in the top ten clones. Source: PBMCs from blood, taken less than 22 months after vaccination. The receptors stem from a man between 50 and 69 years old who received an inactivated influenza vaccine. Donor details come from another sample of the same person, matched by shared clones.

This clonotype was seen a few times. The chain joins TRBV7-9 to TRBJ1-5, with D perhaps TRBD1 (5 bases). CDR1 is SEHNR, CDR2 FQNEAQ, per germline (reference sequence). V was pared by 3 bases and J by 3 bases, with 12 bases between. The length of the CDR3 is 15 residues. The CDR3 DNA sequence: TGTGCCAGCAGCTTGGGACGAGGTTACAATCAGCCCCAGCATTTT. This codes for CASSLGRGYNQPQHF. The full variable domain, in which reference TRBV7-9 and TRBJ1-5 provide the parts outside the CDR3, is DTGVSQNPRHKITKRGQNVTFRCDPISEHNRLYWYRQTLGQGPEFLTYFQNEAQLEKSRLLSDRFSAERPKGSFSTLEIQRTEQGDSAMYLCASSLGRGYNQPQHFGDGTRLSIL.

This clonotype occurred a few times. The chain joins TRBV7-6 to TRBJ2-1; D uncertain. The CDR3 is 15 amino acids. Germline CDR1 reads SGHVS; CDR2 reads FNYEAQ. Deletions cut 5 bases from V and 5 bases from J, with 16 bases between. The CDR3 DNA follows: TGTGCCAGCAGCCGTATTAGCATTTCACACAATGAGCAGTTCTTC. This codes for CASSRISISHNEQFF.

This clonotype was detected ten times or more. This chain uses TRBV29-1 with TRBJ1-5; D uncertain. Germline loops: CDR1 SQVTM, CDR2 ANQGSEA. V gave up 0 bases and J gave up 8 bases, with 11 bases separating them. This CDR3 comprises 13 residues. The CDR3 sequence is CSVEDQEGKPQHF. The DNA of the CDR3 is TGCAGCGTTGAAGATCAGGAGGGAAAGCCCCAGCATTTT.

The chain has TRBV7-2 and TRBJ2-7; 8 bases map to TRBD1. V was clipped by 5 bases and J by 7 bases; unmatched bases: 4. The CDR3 covers 12 residues. CDR1 and CDR2 from the germline V gene are SGHTA and FQGNSA. The CDR3 nucleotides read TGTGCCAGCAGCATCGGGACAGGTGAGCAGTACTTC. Protein product: CASSIGTGEQYF.

About this clonotype: Given the absence of the conserved phenylalanine or tryptophan at the CDR3 end, a read error is likely. This sequence joins TRBV29-1 and TRBJ1-1; D uncertain. With 4 bases removed from V and 0 bases from J, the gap between germline ends came to 6 bases. CDR3 length equals 12 residues. Per germline, CDR1 SQVTM and CDR2 ANQGSEA. The DNA for the CDR3 is TGCAGCGTTGTCCCATTGAACACTGAAGCTTTCCTT. It specifies CSVVPLNTEAFL.

This chain links TRBV28 with TRBJ2-2; perhaps TRBD1 as D (5 bases). V dropped 1 base and J dropped 2 bases, with 8 bases sitting between them. The CDR3 sequence is 15 residues long. CDR1 and CDR2 (germline): MDHEN, SYDVKM. CDR3 nucleotides: TGTGCCAGCAGTTTATTGCGGACAAACACCGGGGAGCTGTTTTTT. Translated: CASSLLRTNTGELFF.

In this sample, this clonotype turned up many times. This sequence joins TRBV4-2 and TRBJ2-2; 15 positions match TRBD2. The length of the CDR3 is 18 residues. CDR1 and CDR2 from the germline V gene are LGHNA and YNFKEQ. The junction had 8 bases not matched to a gene; V was cut back by 6 bases and J by 3 bases. CDR3 nucleotides: TGTGCCAGCAGATACGGGACTAGCGGGGGGTTCGACACCGGGGAGCTGTTTTTT. Amino acids: CASRYGTSGGFDTGELFF.

This clonotype showed up many times. The chain recombines TRBV10-2 with TRBJ2-3; 10 bases fit TRBD2. Unmatched junction bases numbered 13, after V lost 0 bases and J lost 1 base. Germline V gene data show CDR1 as WSHSY and CDR2 as SAAADI. CDR3 length: 20 amino acids. CDR3 sequence (DNA): TGCGCCAGCAGTGAGTCCGGTTCAGCGGGGGGGCCTAAGGGCACAGATACGCAGTATTTT. Protein product: CASSESGSAGGPKGTDTQYF.

About this clonotype: The junction departs from the called germline gene at one end, perhaps through a read error. The V and J genes are TRBV4-2 and TRBJ1-1; D is perhaps TRBD1 (5 bases). This CDR3 comprises 15 residues. The germline CDR1 and CDR2 sequences are LGHNA and YNFKEQ. The CDR3 protein is CAGSQDIGVRARAFF. CDR3 bases: TGTGCCGGCAGCCAAGATATAGGGGTGAGGGCTAGAGCTTTCTTT.

J is TRBJ2-2 and V is TRBV7-2, with D tentatively TRBD2 (6 bases). Trimming left V 4 bases short and J 5 bases short, with 20 bases between. CDR3 length: 17 amino acids. Germline V gives CDR1 SGHTA, CDR2 FQGNSA. The CDR3 is CASSSRPGTPGTGELFF. CDR3 coding DNA: TGTGCCAGCAGCTCCCGACCCGGGACTCCGGGGACCGGGGAGCTGTTTTTT.

This clonotype came up a few times. The chain uses TRBV28 and TRBJ2-1; 9 bases map to TRBD2. CDR1 and CDR2 from the germline V gene are MDHEN and SYDVKM. J was trimmed by 3 bases and V by 4 bases; bases with no gene match: 13. This CDR3 contains 18 residues. This chain's CDR3 is CASSSGSGSLPFYNEQFF. In nucleotides, the CDR3 is TGTGCCAGCAGTTCAGGTAGCGGGAGCCTACCCTTCTACAATGAGCAGTTCTTC.

This chain connects TRBV20-1 to TRBJ1-1, with 8 bases aligning to TRBD1. The CDR3 consists of 15 residues. The V gene end was trimmed by 2 bases and the J gene end by 1 base; junction bases not matched to a gene: 6. Looked up from germline, CDR1 is DFQATT and CDR2 is SNEGSKA (reference sequence). The CDR3 is CSARSAGGWNTEAFF. The CDR3 nucleotides read TGCAGTGCTAGATCCGCAGGGGGCTGGAACACTGAAGCTTTCTTT.

J is TRBJ1-1 and V is TRBV11-2, with D maybe TRBD1 (6 bases). Germline CDR1 reads SGHAT; CDR2 reads FQNNGV. The CDR3 runs to 15 residues. With 2 bases removed from V and 4 bases from J, the gap between germline ends came to 14 bases. CDR3 nucleotide sequence: TGTGCCAGCAGCTTAAGGGGGGCCGGCGGCACTGAAGCTTTCTTT. Its protein product is CASSLRGAGGTEAFF.

Only a few counts were recorded for this clonotype. The rearrangement uses TRBV5-6 and TRBJ1-2, with D possibly TRBD1 on 5 matching bases. The V gene's germline CDR1 is SGHDT and CDR2 YYEEEE. The CDR3 runs 13 residues. V lost 2 bases, J lost 8 bases, and 13 bases lay in between. CDR3 sequence reads: CASSFTTGRGYTF. The CDR3 DNA sequence: TGTGCCAGCAGCTTCACCACAGGAAGGGGCTACACCTTC.

The chain uses TRBV20-1 and TRBJ2-1; weak D call: TRBD1 (5 bases). The CDR3 is 11 residues long. Between the trimmed V and J ends, which lost 5 bases and 7 bases, there was a span of 9 bases. Germline CDR1 reads DFQATT; CDR2 reads SNEGSKA (reference sequence). Written as DNA, the CDR3 is TGCAGTGCTGACAAGGGGAATGAGCAGTTCTTC. This gives the protein CSADKGNEQFF.

The chain links TRBV3-1 to TRBJ1-2, with D unclear. This CDR3 has 14 amino acids. Looked up from germline, CDR1 is LGHDT and CDR2 is YNNKEL (reference sequence). The V end was cut by 0 bases, the J end by 6 bases, with 11 bases between. CDR3 region: CASSQDGRAHGYTF. As DNA, the CDR3 is TGTGCCAGCAGCCAAGATGGAAGGGCCCATGGCTACACCTTC.